This T cell receptor beta chain is from a study of cytomegalovirus exposure and HLA in healthy donors. V lost 1 base and J lost 1, with 11 bases in between. The CDR3 runs to 16 residues. Germline V gene lookup returns CDR1 SNHLY and CDR2 FYNNEI. The primer mix had 60 Vbeta and 13 Jbeta primers. The repertoire was sequenced with immunoSEQ multiplex PCR; TCRdb's copy has only in-frame clones and lacks some. Found here are 150,000 to 200,000 clones, 84% of them singletons; the top ten hold around 0.27%. This clone was recorded once. Sequencing input: PBMCs. This clonotype originated in a boy younger than 18 in good health and CMV-seronegative. This chain joins TRBV2 and TRBJ2-4; D remains unclear. CDR3 DNA sequence: TGTGCCAGCAGTGAAGAGCTAGTTGCGGCCAAAAACATTCAGTACTTC. Translation gives CASSEELVAAKNIQYF.